The text below deals with one T cell receptor (beta chain). This cohort consisted of healthy bone marrow donors. The CDR3 consists of 14 residues. Germline V gene sequence: CDR1 GTSNPN, CDR2 SVGIG (reference sequence). J lost 7 bases, V lost 6 bases, and 9 bases had no gene match. These data belong to a study of cytomegalovirus exposure and HLA in healthy donors. PCR used 60 Vbeta primers and 13 Jbeta primers. Data came from immunoSEQ multiplex PCR; TCRdb stores just in-frame clones and leaves some out. This table holds approximately 160,000 clones, roughly 64% found once. The TCR comes from a woman in her twenties or thirties in good health and CMV-seropositive. Sequencing was done on a sample of PBMCs. The rearrangement joins TRBV30 to TRBJ2-2, with TRBD1 identical over 9 bases. Here the CDR3 DNA reads TGTGCCTGTAGGACAGGGGAGGATGGCGGGGAGCTGTTTTTT. Translating gives CACRTGEDGGELFF.